This TCR beta chain was found in a study of shared clonotypes between healthy human individuals. V dropped 3 bases and J dropped 0 bases, with 21 bases sitting between them. From germline, CDR1 is KGHSH and CDR2 LQKENI. This CDR3 has 19 residues. Using immunoSEQ multiplex PCR, the repertoire was profiled, and TCRdb retains in-frame clones only, with some absent. The sample contains about 2.5 million clones, 80% to 95% of which appear only once. The specimen was naive CD4+ T cells from PBMCs. Regarding subset: CD45RA+ positively selected. The genes are TRBV18 and TRBJ1-3, with D possibly being TRBD1 (6 bases). The source of this sequence is a young man in good health. Some clones in this sample may be carry-over from other donors' samples. The CDR3, as DNA: TGTGCCAGCTCACCGAGGGGAAAAAGGATGGACAGCTCTGGAAACACCATATATTTT. It translates to CASSPRGKRMDSSGNTIYF.